The clone carrying this T cell receptor beta chain has ten or more counts. The data were obtained in a study of T cells in Graves' hyperthyroidism and ophthalmopathy. Trimming stripped 8 bases from V and 2 bases from J, with 13 bases between. Germline V CDR1 and CDR2: KGHSH, LQKENI. The CDR3 contains 14 residues. What was amplified from RNA transcripts were TCR beta CDR3 regions. Initially, a first-round RT-PCR of the TCR CDR3 employed the HTBI primer set. TCRdb re-called the multiplex PCR reads with MiXCR, one entry per CDR3 protein. The profile shows some 500,000 distinct CDR3 sequences, 14% of them singletons.

The receptor's source is a woman under 30 with Graves' hyperthyroidism. The sequenced sample was blood. The gene calls are TRBV18 and TRBJ1-5; the D is unclear. The CDR3 here is CASSPREGNQPQHF. In DNA, the CDR3 is TGTGCCAGCAGCCCTAGAGAGGGCAATCAGCCCCAGCATTTT.